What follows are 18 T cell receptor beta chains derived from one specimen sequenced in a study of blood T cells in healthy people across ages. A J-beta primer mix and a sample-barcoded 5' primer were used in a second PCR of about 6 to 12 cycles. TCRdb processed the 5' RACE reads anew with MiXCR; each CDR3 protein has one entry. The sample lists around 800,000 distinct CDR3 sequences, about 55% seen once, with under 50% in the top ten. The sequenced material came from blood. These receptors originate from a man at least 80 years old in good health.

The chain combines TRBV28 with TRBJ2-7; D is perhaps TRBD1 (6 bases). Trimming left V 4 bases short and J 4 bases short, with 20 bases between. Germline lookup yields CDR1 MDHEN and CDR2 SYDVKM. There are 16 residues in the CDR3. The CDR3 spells CASSSAVTATGYEQYF. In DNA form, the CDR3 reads TGTGCCAGCAGTTCCGCAGTGACCGCCACAGGGTACGAGCAGTACTTC.

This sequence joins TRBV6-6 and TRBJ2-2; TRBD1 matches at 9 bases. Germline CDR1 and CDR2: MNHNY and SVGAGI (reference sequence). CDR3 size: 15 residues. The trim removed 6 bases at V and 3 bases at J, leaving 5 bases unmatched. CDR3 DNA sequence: TGTGCCAGCAGCTGGGGACAGGGAGACACCGGGGAGCTGTTTTTT. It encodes CASSWGQGDTGELFF.

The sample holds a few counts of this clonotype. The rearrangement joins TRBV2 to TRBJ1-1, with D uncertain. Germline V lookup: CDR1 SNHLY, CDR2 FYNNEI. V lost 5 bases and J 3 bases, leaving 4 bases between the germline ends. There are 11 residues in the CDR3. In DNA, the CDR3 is TGTGCCAGCAGTAGGTACACTGAAGCTTTCTTT. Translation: CASSRYTEAFF.

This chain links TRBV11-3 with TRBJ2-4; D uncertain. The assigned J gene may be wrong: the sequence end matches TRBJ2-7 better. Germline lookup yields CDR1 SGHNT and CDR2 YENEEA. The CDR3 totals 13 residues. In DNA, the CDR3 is TGTGCCAGCAGCCGTTCCGTCGGGTACGAGCAGTACTTC. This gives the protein CASSRSVGYEQYF.

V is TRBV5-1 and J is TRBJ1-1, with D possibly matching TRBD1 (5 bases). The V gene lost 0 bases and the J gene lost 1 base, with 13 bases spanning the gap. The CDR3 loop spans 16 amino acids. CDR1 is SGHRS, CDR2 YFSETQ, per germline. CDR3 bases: TGCGCCAGCAGCTTGGAGGGGAGCCCGGGGAACACTGAAGCTTTCTTT. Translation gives CASSLEGSPGNTEAFF.

CDR3 protein: CAISVRPGTLRDEQFF. The DNA for the CDR3 is TGTGCCATCAGTGTCCGACCCGGGACGTTAAGGGATGAGCAGTTCTTC. This chain uses TRBV10-3 with TRBJ2-1; D assignment may be TRBD1 or TRBD2 (5 bases each). Trimming stripped 4 bases from V and 8 bases from J, with 21 bases between. The length of the CDR3 is 16 residues. Germline assignment: CDR1 ENHRY and CDR2 SYGVKD.

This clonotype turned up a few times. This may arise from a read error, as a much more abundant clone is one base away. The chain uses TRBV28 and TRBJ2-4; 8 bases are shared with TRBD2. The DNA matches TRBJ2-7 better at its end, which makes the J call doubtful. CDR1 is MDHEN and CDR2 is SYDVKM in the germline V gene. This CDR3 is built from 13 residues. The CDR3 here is CASSRAGAYEQYF. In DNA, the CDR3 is TGTGCCAGCAGTCGAGCGGGAGCCTACGAGCAGTACTTC.

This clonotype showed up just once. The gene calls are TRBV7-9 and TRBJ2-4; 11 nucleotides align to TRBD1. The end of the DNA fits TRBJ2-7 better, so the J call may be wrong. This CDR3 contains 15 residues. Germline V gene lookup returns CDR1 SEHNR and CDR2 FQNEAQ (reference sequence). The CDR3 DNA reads TGTGCCAGCAGCTTAGGGACAGGGGGCGAGATCGAGCAGTACTTC. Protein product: CASSLGTGGEIEQYF.

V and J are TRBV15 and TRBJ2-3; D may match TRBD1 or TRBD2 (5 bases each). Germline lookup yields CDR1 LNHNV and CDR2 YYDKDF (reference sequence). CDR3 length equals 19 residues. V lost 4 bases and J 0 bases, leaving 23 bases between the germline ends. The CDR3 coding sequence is TGTGCCACCAGCAAACCTCGTCCGGGGCGAGCACCTAGCACAGATACGCAGTATTTT. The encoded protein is CATSKPRPGRAPSTDTQYF.

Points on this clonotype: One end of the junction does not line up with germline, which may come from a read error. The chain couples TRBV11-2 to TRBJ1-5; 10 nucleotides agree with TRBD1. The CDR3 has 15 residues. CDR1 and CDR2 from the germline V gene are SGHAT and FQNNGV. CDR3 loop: CANSSGQGNNQPQHF. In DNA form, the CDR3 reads TGTGCCAACAGCTCGGGACAGGGGAACAATCAGCCCCAGCATTTT.

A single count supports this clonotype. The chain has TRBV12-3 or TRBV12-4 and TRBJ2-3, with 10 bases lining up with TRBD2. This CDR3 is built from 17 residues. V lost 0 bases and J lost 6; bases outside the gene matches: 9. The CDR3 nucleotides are TGTGCCAGCAGTTTAGCTCTCGCGGCTAGCGGGAGTGATACGCAGTATTTT. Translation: CASSLALAASGSDTQYF.

The CDR3 reads CASSDTGQTHNYGYTF. In DNA form, the CDR3 reads TGTGCCAGCAGCGACACCGGACAGACACATAACTATGGCTACACCTTC. The J gene is TRBJ1-2, the V gene TRBV9, with D perhaps TRBD1 (6 bases). Between the trimmed V and J ends, which lost 3 bases and 1 base, there was a span of 16 bases. Germline CDR1 is SGDLS and CDR2 is YYNGEE. This CDR3 is built from 16 residues.

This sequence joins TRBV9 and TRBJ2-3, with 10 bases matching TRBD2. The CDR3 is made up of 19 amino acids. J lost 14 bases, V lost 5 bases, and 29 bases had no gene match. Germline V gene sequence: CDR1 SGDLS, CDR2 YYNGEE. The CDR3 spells CASSYLYPIIAGGCRDAYF. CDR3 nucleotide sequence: TGTGCCAGCAGTTATCTTTACCCCATCATAGCGGGGGGTTGCAGAGACGCGTATTTT.

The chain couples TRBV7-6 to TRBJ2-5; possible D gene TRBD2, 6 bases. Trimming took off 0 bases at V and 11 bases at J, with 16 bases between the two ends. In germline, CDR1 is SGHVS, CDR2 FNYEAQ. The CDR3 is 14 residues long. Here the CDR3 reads CASSLAGPEGEQYF. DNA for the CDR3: TGTGCCAGCAGCTTAGCTGGGCCGGAGGGAGAGCAGTACTTC.

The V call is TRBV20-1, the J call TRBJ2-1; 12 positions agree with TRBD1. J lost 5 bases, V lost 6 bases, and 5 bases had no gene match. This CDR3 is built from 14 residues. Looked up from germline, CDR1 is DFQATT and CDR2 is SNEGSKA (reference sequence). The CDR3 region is CSAAWDRGHNEQFF. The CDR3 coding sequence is TGCAGTGCAGCGTGGGACAGGGGGCACAATGAGCAGTTCTTC.

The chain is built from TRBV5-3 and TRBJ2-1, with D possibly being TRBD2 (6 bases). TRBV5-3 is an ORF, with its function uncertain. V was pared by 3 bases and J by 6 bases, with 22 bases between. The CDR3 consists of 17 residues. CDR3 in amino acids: CARSWAREAAHGNEQFF. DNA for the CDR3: TGTGCCAGAAGCTGGGCCAGGGAGGCAGCCCACGGCAATGAGCAGTTCTTC.

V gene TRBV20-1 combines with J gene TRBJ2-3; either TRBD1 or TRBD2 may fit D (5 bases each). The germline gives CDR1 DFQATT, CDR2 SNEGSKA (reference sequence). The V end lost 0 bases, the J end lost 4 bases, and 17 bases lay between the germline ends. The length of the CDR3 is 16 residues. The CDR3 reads CSARDPRQGVPDTQYF. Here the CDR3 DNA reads TGCAGTGCTAGAGACCCCCGGCAGGGAGTCCCAGATACGCAGTATTTT.

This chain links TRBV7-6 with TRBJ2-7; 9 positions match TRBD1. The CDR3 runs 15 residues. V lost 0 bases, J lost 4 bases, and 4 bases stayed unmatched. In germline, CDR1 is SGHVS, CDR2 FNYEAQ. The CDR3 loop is CASSLAQGAGYEQYF. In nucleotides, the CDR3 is TGTGCCAGCAGCTTAGCACAGGGGGCGGGGTACGAGCAGTACTTC.